This entry describes one T cell receptor beta chain. The Seattle patients, enrolled during active infection, were followed longitudinally. The CDR3 extends over 14 amino acids. V lost 5 bases and J 3 bases, leaving 10 bases between the germline ends. Germline CDR1 and CDR2: SEHNR and FQNEAQ (reference sequence). As originally analysed: From reference gene primer amplification, estimates of nucleated cell counts were derived. Assay used: immunoSEQ multiplex PCR; TCRdb lists only in-frame clones, some missing. The V and J calls and clone size were taken over from that table, and D and trimming were inferred from the DNA. The repertoire holds roughly 250,000 clones, around 90% seen once, with about 2.5% in the top ten. The data are from a study of blood T cell repertoires in COVID-19. Study summary: Acute-phase and convalescent COVID-19 samples originated in the United States, Italy and Spain. Nucleic acid was either cDNA or gDNA, and it came from T cells, B-cell-depleted T cells, or PBMCs.

This receptor was taken from a person aged 18 to 29 with COVID-19, enrolled during active disease. This chain uses TRBV7-9 with TRBJ1-4; D unresolved. Sequencing used peripheral blood. CDR3 in amino acids: CASSPDTSNEKLFF. The DNA of the CDR3 is TGTGCCAGCAGCCCAGATACGTCTAATGAAAAACTGTTTTTT.